Listed below are T cell receptor beta chains from one sample, sequenced in a study of beta chain features in type 1 diabetes. Produced via immunoSEQ multiplex PCR; TCRdb's table is partial and in-frame only. The sample consists of a few hundred thousand clones, less than 15% of them appearing once. Sequenced input: naive CD4+ T cells from blood. The origin of the receptors is a woman in her late teens or twenties in good health. CDR3s include the opening cysteine and the closing phenylalanine or tryptophan. The D gene is left open where the match is weak.

v_call	cdr3_length	d_call	cdr3_aa
TRBV30	14	-	CAWSPPSSYNEQFF
TRBV14	15	TRBD2	CASSVAGLPTDTQYF
TRBV7-8	13	-	CASSFVWGDEQYF
TRBV30	15	TRBD2	CAWSVSLAVYNEQFF
TRBV5-1	14	-	CASSLQGEADTQYF
TRBV29-1	13	TRBD2	CSVGGRANNEQFF
TRBV28	11	-	CASITGNEQYF
TRBV5-1	15	TRBD1	CASSLNPTGEETQYF
TRBV4-3	15	-	CASSLSTGPGTEAFF
TRBV9	15	-	CASSLDSASSYEQYF
TRBV19	18	TRBD1	CASRFARQGKNGANVLTF
TRBV21-1	16	-	CASSKAGSYSYNEQFF
TRBV20-1	11	TRBD1	CSADREKVAFF
TRBV29-1	13	TRBD2	CSVGGTSEYEQYF
TRBV7-2	13	TRBD1	CASSPQGGDEQFF
TRBV6-4	14	TRBD1	CASSPSGTGYGYTF
TRBV5-1	13	TRBD1	CASSGSGGIGYTF
TRBV6-1	14	-	CASSEPGRATEAFF
TRBV6-5	16	-	CASSYGGRGANEKLFF
TRBV29-1	13	-	CSVATVINEKLFF
TRBV5-4	14	-	CASSLKTGSYEQYF
TRBV4-2	16	TRBD2	CASSQEASGIYNEQFF
TRBV27	18	TRBD2	CASSPQGLAGGWAYEQYF
TRBV15	17	TRBD2	CATSSHQFEREGRRQYF
TRBV29-1	14	TRBD1	CSVGQGAWNTEAFF
TRBV30	13	TRBD1	CAWSVDRGQSAFF
TRBV29-1	14	-	CSVEDPFRDTGYTF